Below, one TCR beta chain is given with its context. Its antigen is still unknown. Per-base quality was not reported, and no clone a single base away is much larger than it. The time point label, as the study defines it: pretreatment peripheral blood. The Qiagen DNeasy Blood extraction kit was used to purify genomic DNA from total PBMCs and tumor samples. Collected pretreatment and during treatment, PBMCs were isolated and stored as previously described. These data belong to a study of PD-L1 blockade in urothelial cancer (dated by TCRdb to 2016 to 2017). Broadly, across the study: About 90% of the roughly 29 patients were identified as males with urothelial cancer of bladder origin, and a prior smoking history was reported by 18 of 29 patients. In the same patients who had TCR sequencing, pretreatment tumors also underwent whole exome sequencing and RNA sequencing. Durable clinical benefit meant progression-free survival longer than 6 months, and TCR features were also tested against progression-free and overall survival. Some ten patients reached durable clinical benefit, while 20 patients did not. The study was an exploratory multi-omic analysis of somatic, immune and clinical correlates of response to PD-L1 blockade with atezolizumab in urothelial cancer. Patients had an ECOG performance status of 0 or 1 and had received between 0 and 3 prior chemotherapy regimens. Some 30 patients had pretreatment blood TCR-seq, some 24 had at least one posttreatment blood collection, and some 24 had tumor TCR-seq. Blood samples gave a median of about 130,000 T cells and 77,000 or so unique TCRs, with a median clonality of approximately 0.08. Blood samples were analyzed at 3 weeks after treatment start (second dose) and at 6 weeks after treatment start. Pretreatment tumor samples, along with matched peripheral blood serially collected before and after atezolizumab treatment, were subjected to TCR sequencing. What the authors observed across the whole study: A pretreatment peripheral blood TCR clonality below the median was linked to improved progression-free and overall survival. Small sample size (n of about 30) and many exploratory analyses mean the results are intended to be hypothesis-generating. At 3 weeks after the start of treatment, tumor-associated TCR clones in peripheral blood had expanded more in patients with durable benefit (n of about 22, p = 0.022).

Reading from cysteine to phenylalanine, the CDR3 counts 15 amino acids. The read is trimmed to its CDR3 DNA, 45 bases read in frame from base 1. From the germline V gene, CDR1 is KGHSH and CDR2 is LQKENI. V is shortened by 0 bases, J by 2 bases, and the region joining them spans 10 bases. To estimate absolute template abundance from read counts, synthetic TCR analog templates were spiked into each PCR. The immunoSEQ assay used bias-controlled V and J gene primers to amplify TCRbeta CDR3 regions from genomic DNA. Sequencing of rearranged TCRbeta segments was done at approximately 20X coverage. The paper's processing steps were these. Sequencing errors were corrected by clustering and CDR3s were annotated against IMGT to assign V, D and J genes. Downstream analyses used only productive TCRbeta rearrangements and left out out-of-frame or stop-codon sequences. Clonality was computed as one minus Shannon entropy normalized by the log of the number of unique productive sequences. Fisher's exact test with Benjamini-Hochberg correction, using a cutoff of adjusted p below 0.01, was how clones that differed between time points or between blood and tumor were identified. TCRdb took this table from immuneACCESS and kept in-frame rearrangements with V and J called. Such tables lack part of the clones; where checked against another copy, unresolved V genes explain under half of the gap, and the rest is unexplained. That table furnishes V, J and clone size, whereas the DNA furnished D and trimming. The sample table shows roughly 40,000 clones, and approximately 91% are seen once. The biggest ten clones account for around 25% of the sample.

The source was PBMCs, collected around atezolizumab (anti-PD-L1) treatment. Recombination joined TRBV18 with TRBJ1-1, with the D gene too uncertain to name. The origin of this receptor is a donor at least 40 years old with urothelial cancer. The bases are TGTGCCAGCTCACCACCAGCCCTCGTTAACACTGAAGCTTTCTTT. Its product reads: CASSPPALVNTEAFF. Outside the CDR3, residues come from the reference TRBV18 and TRBJ1-1 proteins, so the full variable domain is: NAGVMQNPRHLVRRRGQEARLRCSPMKGHSHVYWYRQLPEEGLKFMVYLQKENIIDESGMPKERFSAEFPKEGPSILRIQQVVRGDSAAYFCASSPPALVNTEAFFGQGTRLTVV.